This T cell receptor beta chain was recorded in a study of cytotoxic CD8 clonotypes in ibrutinib-treated CLL (dated by TCRdb to the early 2020s). Describing the broader study: The cohort included some 14 treatment-naive and ten to twelve relapsed/refractory patients; 17 were IGHV unmutated. Responses were partial in 24 patients and complete in 2; after median about 5.5 years follow-up, about 14 stayed in remission and roughly twelve progressed. Longitudinal samples were obtainable from about 30% of the roughly 90 participants in the trial. Patients were still on ibrutinib when every remission and progressive disease sample was collected. Cryopreserved peripheral blood mononuclear cells were obtained before treatment, at response, and at either sustained remission or disease progression. On average, each sample yielded roughly 250,000 productive templates and roughly 95,000 productive rearrangements. The response samples were drawn at a median of roughly twelve months into treatment, with a range of about 6 to 36 months. Overall study results and their limits: At baseline, clonality was higher than in age-matched healthy donors and showed a strong correlation with circulating CD8+ T-cell counts. Lymph node repertoires were not examined, and the timing of sampling was not matched between patients in sustained remission and those whose disease progressed. At ibrutinib response clonality went up, during sustained remission it held steady, and at progression it dropped back toward baseline. Public clonotypes were rare and either shrank or stayed stable during treatment, and the rise in clonality at ibrutinib response reflected expansion of private clonotypes.

The sample's time point label, decoded: approximately 25 months on ibrutinib. Around 2 micrograms of genomic DNA were extracted from cryopreserved PBMCs for TCR beta library preparation. Longitudinal blood samples from CLL patients on ibrutinib monotherapy were analyzed using high-throughput TCR beta sequencing. The patients were enrolled in a single-center, open-label phase 2 trial of ibrutinib monotherapy. Based on the germline V gene, the CDR1 and CDR2 sequences are SNHLY and FYNNEI. Including cysteine and phenylalanine, the CDR3 has 14 amino acids. Only the CDR3 portion is preserved as DNA: 42 bases, with reading frame beginning at the first base. After removal of 8 bases from V and 0 bases from J, the junction retains 7 bases not matched to a gene. The goal of deep resolution MiSeq sequencing was a depth between 1 in 1 million and 1 in 200,000 T cells, and coverage averaged 10x per clonotype. The immunoSEQ hsTCRB Kit was used to generate the TCR beta libraries. Under the source paper's analysis protocol: Data were analyzed with ImmunoSEQ Data Assistant and ImmunoSEQ Analyzer, with V, D and J genes assigned per IMGT definitions. Clonality was computed as one minus normalized Shannon entropy of productive rearrangement frequencies, ranging from 0 to 1. Only overrepresented clonotypes making up at least 0.05% of each patient's repertoire were included in the public clonotype analysis. Roughly 13 age-matched healthy donor repertoires from immuneACCESS served as clonality controls. Sourced from immuneACCESS, this table was stored by TCRdb with only in-frame sequences that have V and J called. A share of the clones is absent; for the studies checked, an unresolved V gene accounts for under half, and the remainder has no known explanation. That table is the source of V, J and clone size, and D and trimming were worked out from the DNA. Present in this sample are about 200,000 clones, about two thirds of which were seen just once. The ten largest make up over 10% of the sample.

The sample holds one count of this clone. What this receptor recognizes is not known. The sample holds no much larger clone one base away, and base qualities are not on file. The source is a human donor with chronic lymphocytic leukemia. Here the sequenced sample was PBMCs, taken after 24 months of ibrutinib treatment. The receptor chain draws on TRBV2 and TRBJ2-7; the junction holds 7 bases that match TRBD1. The nucleotide sequence is given as TGTGCCAGCTGCGACAGGGCATTCTCCTACGAGCAGTACTTC. Translated, this is CASCDRAFSYEQYF.